This entry is about one T cell receptor beta chain. TCRdb keeps only in-frame clones here, not all; method: immunoSEQ multiplex PCR. The sample has some 170,000 clones, around 83% seen once. The age range of participants was about 18 to 95 years, with residence in fewer than 25 US areas. Assignment of participants to cohorts was predicated upon participant-reported clinical history. The data were obtained in a study of blood T cell repertoires in COVID-19. The germline V gene encodes CDR1 SNHLY and CDR2 FYNNEI. This CDR3 region has 15 residues. V was shortened by 2 bases and J by 0 bases, with 8 bases between the two germline ends.

The sequencing sample was made of PBMCs or T cells enriched from blood (not recorded which). The V gene is TRBV2, the J gene TRBJ1-5, with unresolved D. This sequence originates from a man aged 45 to 65 who had recovered from COVID-19. The DNA of the CDR3 is TGTGCCAGCAGTGAATATACAGCTAGCAATCAGCCCCAGCATTTT. Its translation is CASSEYTASNQPQHF.